This TCR beta chain was identified during a study of blood T cell repertoires in COVID-19. TCRdb's copy holds only in-frame clones and misses some; the assay was immunoSEQ multiplex PCR. The table includes around 160,000 clones, around four fifths detected once. This TCR derives from a woman older than 75 with acute or convalescent COVID-19. Sequenced material: peripheral blood.

CDR3 sequence reads: CASSPDTRGYTF. The DNA for the CDR3 is TGTGCCAGCAGTCCGGACACTCGAGGCTACACCTTC. The gene calls are TRBV27 and TRBJ1-2; tentative D call: TRBD1 (5 bases). This CDR3 is built from 12 residues. Trimming shortened V by 5 bases and J by 8 bases, and 12 bases separated the two germline ends. Germline V gene data show CDR1 as MNHEY and CDR2 as SMNVEV (reference sequence).